A selection of T cell receptor beta chains follows, all from one sample in a study of cytomegalovirus exposure and HLA in healthy donors. Clones were sequenced by immunoSEQ multiplex PCR, and TCRdb holds only the in-frame ones, with some missing. The sample has around 250,000 clones; 75% to 85% are singletons. The sequenced sample consisted of PBMCs. These receptors all come from an older woman in good health and CMV-seropositive. CDR3s leave out the opening cysteine and the closing phenylalanine or tryptophan. A D gene is named only where the DNA matches it firmly.

d_call,v_call,j_call,cdr3_aa
NA,TRBV5-5,TRBJ1-1,ASSFSGNTEAF
TRBD1,TRBV2,TRBJ2-5,ASRPGTGGRETQY
TRBD1,TRBV7-9,TRBJ1-2,ASPTLPGQGARGFYGYT
TRBD2,TRBV9,TRBJ2-5,ASSVGGGETQY
TRBD2,TRBV25-1,TRBJ2-5,ATQTSVIETQY
NA,TRBV2,TRBJ2-1,ASESERSYNEQF
TRBD2,TRBV11-2,TRBJ2-7,ASSPLAGVRSYEQY
TRBD1,TRBV28,TRBJ1-2,ASSLLRREGADYGYT
NA,TRBV7-2,TRBJ1-2,ASSRSALYGYT
TRBD2,TRBV10-3,TRBJ2-2,AISESVWLAGETGELF
TRBD2,TRBV2,TRBJ2-6,ASSGTSAGANVLT
NA,TRBV29-1,TRBJ2-2,SVGGNAGELF
TRBD1,TRBV10-3,TRBJ2-1,ASRPFRDSYNEQF
TRBD2,TRBV29-1,TRBJ2-7,SVTSGTPYEQY